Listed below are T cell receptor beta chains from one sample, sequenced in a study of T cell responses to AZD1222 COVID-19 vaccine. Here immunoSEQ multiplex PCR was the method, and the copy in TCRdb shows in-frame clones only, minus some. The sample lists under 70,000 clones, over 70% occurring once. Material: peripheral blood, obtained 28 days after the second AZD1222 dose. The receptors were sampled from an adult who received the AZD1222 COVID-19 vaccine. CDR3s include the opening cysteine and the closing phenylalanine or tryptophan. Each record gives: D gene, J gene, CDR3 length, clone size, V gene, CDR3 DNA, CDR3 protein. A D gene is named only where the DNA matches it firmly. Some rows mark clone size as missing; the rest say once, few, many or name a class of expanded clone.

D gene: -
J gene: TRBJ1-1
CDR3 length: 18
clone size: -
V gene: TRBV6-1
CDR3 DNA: TGTGCCAGCAGTGCGCTGCCTCCGGGGCGGATATCTGGGACTGAAGCTTTCTTT
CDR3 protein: CASSALPPGRISGTEAFF

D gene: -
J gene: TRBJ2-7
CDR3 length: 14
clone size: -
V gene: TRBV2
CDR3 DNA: TGTGCCAGCAGTGAAGGAGGGAGCACCTACGAGCAGTACTTC
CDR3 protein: CASSEGGSTYEQYF

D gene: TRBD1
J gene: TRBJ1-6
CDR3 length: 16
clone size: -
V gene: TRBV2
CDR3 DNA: TGTGCCAGCACCAACAGGGGTCGTCCGGGTAATTCACCCCTCCACTTT
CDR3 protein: CASTNRGRPGNSPLHF

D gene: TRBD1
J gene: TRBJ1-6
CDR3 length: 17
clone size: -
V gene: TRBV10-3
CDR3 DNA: TGTGCCATCAGGCCGGGACAGGGGAGCTCCTATAATTCACCCCTCCACTTT
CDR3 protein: CAIRPGQGSSYNSPLHF

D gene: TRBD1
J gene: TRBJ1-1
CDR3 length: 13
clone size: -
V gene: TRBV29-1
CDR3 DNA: TGCAGCGTTGTGGGACAGGGCGCTGGTGAAGCTTTCTTT
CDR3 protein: CSVVGQGAGEAFF

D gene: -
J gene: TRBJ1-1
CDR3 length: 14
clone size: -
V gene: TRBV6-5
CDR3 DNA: TGTGCCAGCAGACAGACAGCCGGAGGGACTGAAGCTTTCTTT
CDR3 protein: CASRQTAGGTEAFF

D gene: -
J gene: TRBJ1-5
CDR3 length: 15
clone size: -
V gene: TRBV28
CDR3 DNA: TGTGCCAGCAGTCGACAGGTACATAGCAATCAGCCCCAGCATTTT
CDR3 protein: CASSRQVHSNQPQHF

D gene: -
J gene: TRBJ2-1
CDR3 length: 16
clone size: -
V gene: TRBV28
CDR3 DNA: TGTGCCAGCAGTTTAGCGCAGGGCAAGACCTACAATGAGCAGTTCTTC
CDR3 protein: CASSLAQGKTYNEQFF

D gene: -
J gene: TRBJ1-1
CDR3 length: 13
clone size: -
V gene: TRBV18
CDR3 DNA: TGTGCCAGCTCTCCGGGGACAAGCACTGAAGCTTTCTTT
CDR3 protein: CASSPGTSTEAFF

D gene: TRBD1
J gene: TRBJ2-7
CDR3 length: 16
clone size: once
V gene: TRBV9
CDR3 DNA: TGTGCCAGCAGCGTAGTAGGTGGACAGGGACGCGACGAGCAGTACTTC
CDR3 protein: CASSVVGGQGRDEQYF

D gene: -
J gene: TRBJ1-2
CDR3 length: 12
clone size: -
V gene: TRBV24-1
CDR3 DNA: TGTGCCACAAGTTCAGGAGAGTCTGGCTACACCTTC
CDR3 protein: CATSSGESGYTF

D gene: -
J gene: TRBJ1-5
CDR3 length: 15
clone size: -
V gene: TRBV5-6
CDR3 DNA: TGTGCCAGCAGCTTGGGGGGGAGGAGAGGCCAGCCCCAGCATTTT
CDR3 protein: CASSLGGRRGQPQHF

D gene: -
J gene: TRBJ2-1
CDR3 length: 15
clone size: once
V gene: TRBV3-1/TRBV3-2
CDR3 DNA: TGTGCCAGCAGCCAAGCGGGTGGGTCTAGCGATGAGCAGTTCTTC
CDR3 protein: CASSQAGGSSDEQFF

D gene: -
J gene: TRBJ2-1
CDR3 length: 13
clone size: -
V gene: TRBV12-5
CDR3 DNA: TGTGCTAGTGGTTTGGGGGGCGAAAATGAGCAGTTCTTC
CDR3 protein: CASGLGGENEQFF

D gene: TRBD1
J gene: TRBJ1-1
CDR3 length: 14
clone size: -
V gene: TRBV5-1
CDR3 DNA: TGCGCCAGCAGCACCCAGGGGGGGAACACTGAAGCTTTCTTT
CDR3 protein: CASSTQGGNTEAFF

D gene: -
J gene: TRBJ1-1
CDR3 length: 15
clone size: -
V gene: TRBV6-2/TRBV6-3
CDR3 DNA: TGTGCCAGCAGTTGGCCCCTCGCCCGATACACTGAAGCTTTCTTT
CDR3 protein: CASSWPLARYTEAFF

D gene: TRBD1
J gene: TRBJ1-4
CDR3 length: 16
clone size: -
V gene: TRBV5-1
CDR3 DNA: TGCGCCAGCAGCACGACAGGGAGTTCAACTAATGAAAAACTGTTTTTT
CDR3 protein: CASSTTGSSTNEKLFF

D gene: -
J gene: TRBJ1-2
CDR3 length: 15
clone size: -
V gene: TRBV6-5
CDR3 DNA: TGTGCCAGCATCGTTACGGGGGGTTTGGACTATGGCTACACCTTC
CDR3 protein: CASIVTGGLDYGYTF

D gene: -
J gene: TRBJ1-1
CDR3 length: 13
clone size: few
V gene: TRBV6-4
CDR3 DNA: TGTGCCAGCAGTGCGGGGGCAAACACTGAAGCTTTCTTT
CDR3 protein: CASSAGANTEAFF

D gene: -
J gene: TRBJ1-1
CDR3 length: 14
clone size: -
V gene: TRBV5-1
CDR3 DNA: TGCGCCAGCAGCTACGGGCCTCAGAACACTGAAGCTTTCTTT
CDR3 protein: CASSYGPQNTEAFF

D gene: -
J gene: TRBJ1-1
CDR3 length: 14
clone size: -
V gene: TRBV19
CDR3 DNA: TGTGCCAGTAGTGGGGGAGTACTGTACACTGAAGCTTTCTTT
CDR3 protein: CASSGGVLYTEAFF

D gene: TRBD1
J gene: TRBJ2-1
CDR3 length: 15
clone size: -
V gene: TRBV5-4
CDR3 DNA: TGTGCCAGCAGCTTGGTGGGGGGACAGGGGGCGCGACAGTTCTTC
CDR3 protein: CASSLVGGQGARQFF

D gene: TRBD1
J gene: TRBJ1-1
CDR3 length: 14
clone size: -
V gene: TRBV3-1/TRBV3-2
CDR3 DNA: TGTGCCAGCAGCTCTCAGGGGGAGAACACTGAAGCTTTCTTT
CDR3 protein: CASSSQGENTEAFF

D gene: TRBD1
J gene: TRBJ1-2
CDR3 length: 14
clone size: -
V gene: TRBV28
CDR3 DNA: TGTGCCAGCAGTTTATTTAGGACAGGGGCTGGCTACACCTTC
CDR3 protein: CASSLFRTGAGYTF

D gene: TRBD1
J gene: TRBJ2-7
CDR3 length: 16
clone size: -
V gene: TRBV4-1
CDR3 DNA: TGCGCCAGCAGCCAATCTGAACCGGGACAGTCCTACGAGCAGTACTTC
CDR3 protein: CASSQSEPGQSYEQYF

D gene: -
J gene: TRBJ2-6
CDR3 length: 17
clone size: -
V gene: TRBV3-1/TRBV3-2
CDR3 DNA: TGTGCCAGCAGCCAAGTGATCACCAGCTCTGGGGCCAACGTCCTGACTTTC
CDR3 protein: CASSQVITSSGANVLTF

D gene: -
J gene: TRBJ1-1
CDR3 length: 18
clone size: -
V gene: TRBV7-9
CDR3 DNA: TGTGCCAGCAGCCGACCCACTAGCGGTTCCCCCGGTAGTGGTGAAGCTTTCTTT
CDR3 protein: CASSRPTSGSPGSGEAFF

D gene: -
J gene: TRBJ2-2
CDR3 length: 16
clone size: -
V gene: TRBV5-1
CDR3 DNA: TGCGCCAGCAGCTTGGGGACTGCGAGGAACACCGGGGAGCTGTTTTTT
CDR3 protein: CASSLGTARNTGELFF

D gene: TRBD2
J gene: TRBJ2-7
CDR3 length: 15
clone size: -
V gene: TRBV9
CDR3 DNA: TGTGCCAGCAGCGTAGTGGCTAGCGGTACCTACGAGCAGTACTTC
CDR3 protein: CASSVVASGTYEQYF

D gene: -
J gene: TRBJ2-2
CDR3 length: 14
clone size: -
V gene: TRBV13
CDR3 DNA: TGTGCCAGCAGCTACAGCTCCCTCACCGGGGAGCTGTTTTTT
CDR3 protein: CASSYSSLTGELFF